This is a list of T cell receptor beta chains from one sample in a study of cytomegalovirus exposure and HLA in healthy donors. Method: immunoSEQ multiplex PCR; TCRdb's copy keeps in-frame clones and lacks some. The sample contains hundreds of thousands of clones, around 90% of which appear only once. Sequencing was carried out using PBMCs. The source is a woman aged 18-35 years in good health and CMV-seronegative. Each CDR3 is given with its conserved first and last residue. Each record gives: V gene, J gene, clone size, D gene, CDR3 protein, CDR3 DNA. D genes are given only for firm matches. Clone size appears in some rows only: once, few, many, or a class for an expanded clone.

TRBV20-1,TRBJ2-5,.,TRBD1,CSAGQGETQYF,TGCAGTGCTGGACAGGGAGAGACCCAGTACTTC
TRBV6-5,TRBJ1-5,.,TRBD1,CASRRQGQPQHF,TGTGCCAGCAGGAGACAGGGTCAGCCCCAGCATTTT
TRBV7-2,TRBJ1-6,.,TRBD1,CASSLTGPGNSPLHF,TGTGCCAGCAGCTTGACAGGGCCCGGGAATTCACCCCTCCACTTT
TRBV30,TRBJ1-6,.,.,CAWSVRGKNSPLHF,TGTGCCTGGAGTGTCCGGGGGAAAAATTCACCCCTCCACTTT
TRBV14,TRBJ2-1,.,TRBD2,CASSRIRAGGKFFNEQFF,TGTGCCAGCAGCCGGATTAGGGCGGGGGGGAAGTTCTTCAATGAGCAGTTCTTC
TRBV12-5,TRBJ2-7,.,.,CASGRQMEGFFDEQYF,TGTGCTAGTGGAAGACAGATGGAGGGTTTTTTCGACGAGCAGTACTTC
TRBV29-1,TRBJ2-1,few,TRBD2,CSVALAGRNEQFF,TGCAGCGTTGCACTAGCGGGGAGGAATGAGCAGTTCTTC
TRBV29-1,TRBJ2-7,.,TRBD1,CSVNDRGLSNEQYF,TGCAGCGTTAACGACAGGGGTCTTTCTAACGAGCAGTACTTC
TRBV30,TRBJ1-2,.,.,CAWSTRDRNNYGYTF,TGTGCCTGGAGTACGCGGGACCGCAATAACTATGGCTACACCTTC
TRBV10-3,TRBJ1-1,once,.,CAIMGSPLTGDTEAFF,TGTGCCATCATGGGTTCTCCCCTTACAGGAGACACTGAAGCTTTCTTT
TRBV4-1,TRBJ2-7,.,TRBD1,CASSQDRAGQGDEQYF,TGCGCCAGCAGCCAAGATAGAGCCGGTCAGGGGGACGAGCAGTACTTC
TRBV6-4,TRBJ1-2,.,.,CASTGMYYGYTF,TGTGCCAGCACCGGGATGTACTATGGCTACACCTTC
TRBV13,TRBJ2-7,.,.,CVSSTAGYEQYF,TGTGTCAGCAGCACCGCCGGGTACGAGCAGTACTTC
TRBV7-9,TRBJ2-5,.,.,CASSRLRGFIREQYF,TGTGCCAGCAGCCGCCTACGGGGTTTTATTAGGGAGCAGTACTTC
TRBV2,TRBJ1-5,.,TRBD1,CASSGTVNQPQHF,TGTGCCAGCAGCGGGACAGTTAATCAGCCCCAGCATTTT
TRBV5-6,TRBJ2-3,.,TRBD1,CASRITGGAPDTQYF,TGTGCCAGCAGGATCACAGGGGGCGCCCCAGATACGCAGTATTTT
TRBV13,TRBJ1-1,.,.,CASSLVGGLGAFF,TGTGCCAGCAGCTTAGTTGGAGGCCTGGGCGCTTTCTTT
TRBV30,TRBJ2-7,once,.,CAWSVGGASYEQYF,TGTGCCTGGAGTGTAGGGGGGGCGTCCTACGAGCAGTACTTC
TRBV6-5,TRBJ1-6,once,TRBD1,CASTRGGFGNSPLHF,TGTGCCAGCACCCGAGGGGGCTTTGGAAATTCACCCCTCCACTTT
TRBV5-1,TRBJ2-3,.,TRBD2,CASSLAPFAGGPDTQYF,TGCGCCAGCAGCTTGGCCCCCTTTGCGGGGGGGCCGGATACGCAGTATTTT
TRBV18,TRBJ2-1,.,TRBD1,CASSHRDRVYNEQFF,TGTGCCAGCTCACACCGGGACAGGGTCTACAATGAGCAGTTCTTC
TRBV25-1,TRBJ2-2,.,.,CASAQGLAGELFF,TGTGCCAGCGCTCAGGGGTTGGCCGGGGAGCTGTTTTTT
TRBV19,TRBJ2-5,once,TRBD1,CASSRDRGETQYF,TGTGCCAGTAGTAGAGACAGGGGAGAGACCCAGTACTTC
TRBV9,TRBJ2-1,.,TRBD2,CASSPWTSGGLSSYNEQFF,TGTGCCAGCAGCCCTTGGACTAGCGGGGGTTTAAGCTCCTACAATGAGCAGTTCTTC
TRBV5-4,TRBJ1-1,.,.,CASSLYAGAMNTEAFF,TGTGCCAGCAGCTTGTATGCAGGGGCGATGAACACTGAAGCTTTCTTT
TRBV6-6,TRBJ2-7,.,.,CASSYSAGQNYEQYF,TGTGCCAGCAGTTACAGCGCAGGGCAAAACTACGAGCAGTACTTC
TRBV30,TRBJ2-5,.,TRBD2,CAWGSGAGGGETQYF,TGTGCCTGGGGTAGCGGGGCCGGAGGTGGAGAGACCCAGTACTTC
TRBV9,TRBJ2-5,.,.,CASSVAGMETQYF,TGTGCCAGCAGCGTGGCGGGAATGGAGACCCAGTACTTC
TRBV30,TRBJ1-3,few,.,CAWSGGTQVLSGNTIYF,TGTGCCTGGAGTGGTGGGACACAGGTTCTCTCTGGAAACACCATATATTTT
TRBV4-1,TRBJ2-5,.,TRBD2,CASSQKGLAEETQYF,TGCGCCAGCAGCCAGAAGGGACTAGCGGAAGAGACCCAGTACTTC
TRBV5-6,TRBJ2-1,.,.,CASSLGGPGTNLYNEQFF,TGTGCCAGCAGCCTAGGGGGGCCCGGGACTAACCTGTACAATGAGCAGTTCTTC
TRBV29-1,TRBJ2-5,.,.,CSIPKGETPETQYF,TGCAGCATACCCAAGGGGGAGACTCCAGAGACCCAGTACTTC
TRBV14,TRBJ2-7,.,.,CASSQGQIYEQYF,TGTGCCAGCAGCCAGGGACAAATCTACGAGCAGTACTTC
TRBV28,TRBJ1-6,.,.,CASSTGLPINSPLHF,TGTGCCAGCAGTACCGGACTCCCTATTAATTCACCCCTCCACTTT
TRBV9,TRBJ2-5,.,.,CASSPRWGLQETQYF,TGTGCCAGCAGCCCCCGGTGGGGCCTTCAAGAGACCCAGTACTTC
TRBV19,TRBJ2-2,.,.,CASDAGVVGELFF,TGTGCCAGCGACGCAGGGGTGGTCGGGGAGCTGTTTTTT
TRBV5-6,TRBJ2-1,.,TRBD2,CASSLKRGSSYNEQFF,TGTGCCAGCAGCTTGAAGCGGGGAAGCTCCTACAATGAGCAGTTCTTC
TRBV7-3,TRBJ2-3,.,TRBD1,CASSLTWTGGSDTQYF,TGTGCCAGCAGCTTAACGTGGACAGGGGGGTCGGATACGCAGTATTTT
TRBV6-5,TRBJ1-2,.,.,CASSYAGEGHNYGYTF,TGTGCCAGCAGCTACGCCGGGGAGGGACACAACTATGGCTACACCTTC
TRBV27,TRBJ2-5,.,TRBD2,CASSLSSGEAETQYF,TGTGCCAGCAGTTTATCTAGCGGGGAGGCAGAGACCCAGTACTTC
TRBV5-6,TRBJ2-1,.,.,CASSGSPGLAYYNEQFF,TGTGCCAGCAGCGGCTCTCCGGGGCTAGCGTACTACAATGAGCAGTTCTTC
TRBV4-1,TRBJ1-1,.,.,CASSQVGRGMNTEAFF,TGCGCCAGCAGCCAAGTCGGCAGGGGAATGAACACTGAAGCTTTCTTT
TRBV5-1,TRBJ2-1,.,TRBD1,CASSSTGESYNEQFF,TGCGCCAGCAGCTCAACAGGGGAATCCTACAATGAGCAGTTCTTC
TRBV5-1,TRBJ1-2,.,.,CASSPGPNPLGYTF,TGCGCCAGCAGCCCAGGGCCAAACCCCCTAGGCTACACCTTC
TRBV9,TRBJ2-5,.,TRBD2,CASSRGLAGGPVGETQYF,TGTGCCAGCAGCAGAGGACTAGCGGGGGGGCCGGTCGGCGAGACCCAGTACTTC
TRBV30,TRBJ1-2,.,.,CAFTEGGYTF,TGTGCCTTTACGGAGGGAGGCTACACCTTC
TRBV9,TRBJ2-5,.,TRBD2,CASSGITSGGETQYF,TGTGCCAGCAGCGGGATTACTAGCGGCGGGGAGACCCAGTACTTC
TRBV6-6,TRBJ1-2,.,.,CASSLQGYTF,TGTGCCAGCAGTCTCCAGGGCTACACCTTC
TRBV9,TRBJ1-3,.,TRBD1,CASSITGAGNTIYF,TGTGCCAGCAGTATTACAGGGGCCGGAAACACCATATATTTT
TRBV19,TRBJ1-2,.,.,CASSVTGQRTNYGYTF,TGTGCCAGTAGTGTTACCGGACAGAGAACTAACTATGGCTACACCTTC
TRBV27,TRBJ1-5,.,.,CASSFTGLGPQHF,TGTGCCAGCAGCTTCACAGGTTTGGGGCCCCAGCATTTT
TRBV19,TRBJ1-5,.,.,CASSPVSGIYQPQHF,TGTGCCAGTAGTCCTGTCAGCGGGATTTATCAGCCCCAGCATTTT
TRBV13,TRBJ2-5,once,.,CASSYTGLETQYF,TGTGCCAGCAGCTACACAGGGTTGGAGACCCAGTACTTC
TRBV7-2,TRBJ2-1,.,TRBD2,CASSLDLQRGGNEQFF,TGTGCCAGCAGCTTAGATCTCCAGCGGGGGGGCAATGAGCAGTTCTTC
TRBV5-1,TRBJ2-7,.,TRBD2,CASSIGLAYEQYF,TGCGCCAGCAGCATCGGACTAGCCTACGAGCAGTACTTC
TRBV5-1,TRBJ2-3,.,TRBD2,CASSQTSRLSDTQYF,TGCGCCAGCAGCCAGACTAGCAGACTATCCGATACGCAGTATTTT
TRBV2,TRBJ2-7,.,.,CASRARGSGAFYEQYF,TGTGCCAGCAGGGCCAGGGGAAGCGGGGCCTTCTACGAGCAGTACTTC
TRBV2,TRBJ2-7,.,.,CASSDPGVQYF,TGTGCCAGCAGTGATCCGGGGGTGCAGTACTTC